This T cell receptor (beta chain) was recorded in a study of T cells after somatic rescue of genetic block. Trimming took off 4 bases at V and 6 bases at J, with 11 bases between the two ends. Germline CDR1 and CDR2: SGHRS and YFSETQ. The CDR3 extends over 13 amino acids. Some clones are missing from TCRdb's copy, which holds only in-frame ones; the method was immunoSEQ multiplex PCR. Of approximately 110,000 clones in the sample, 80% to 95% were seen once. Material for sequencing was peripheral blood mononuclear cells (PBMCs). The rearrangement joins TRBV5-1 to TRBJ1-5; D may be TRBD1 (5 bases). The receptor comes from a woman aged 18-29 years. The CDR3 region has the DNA TGCGCCAGCAGCATCGCCGGGGGTCAGCCCCAGCATTTT. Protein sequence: CASSIAGGQPQHF.